This record concerns one T cell receptor (beta chain) sequence. This sample is part of a study of CD8 T cells in Susac syndrome. RNA, at about 0.45 to 1 ug, was reverse transcribed with random hexamers. The CDR3 of TCR beta was amplified by immunoSEQ multiplex PCR across 54 Vbeta and 13 Jbeta. TCRdb ran MiXCR on the immunoSEQ multiplex PCR reads and lists one entry per CDR3 protein. The data contain around 270,000 distinct CDR3 sequences, 75% to 85% of them seen just once; the ten biggest clones take up roughly 0.21%. J was trimmed by 3 bases and V by 0 bases; bases with no gene match: 4. The V gene's germline CDR1 is DFQATT and CDR2 SNEGSKA (reference sequence). The CDR3 totals 15 residues.

Material: CD8+ T cells from PBMCs. The origin of this receptor is a human donor with multiple sclerosis. The rearrangement uses TRBV20-1 and TRBJ1-5; 8 bases agree with TRBD1. The CDR3 reads CSARDLQGVNQPQHF. CDR3 in DNA: TGCAGTGCTAGAGATCTACAGGGGGTCAATCAGCCCCAGCATTTT.